The 8 T cell receptor beta chains below come from one sample, sequenced in a study of blood T cell repertoires in COVID-19. Clones were read by immunoSEQ multiplex PCR, and TCRdb kept only the in-frame ones, dropping some. The table records roughly 67,000 clones, approximately 73% of them present only once. Sequencing was done on a sample of peripheral blood. Every receptor here comes from a woman aged 50 to 65 with active or convalescent COVID-19.

The genes are TRBV19 and TRBJ1-5; D might be TRBD1 (6 bases). The CDR3 is 15 amino acids. Per germline, CDR1 LNHDA and CDR2 SQIVND (reference sequence). The ends were cut back, 8 bases at V and 0 bases at J, with 14 bases in the middle. CDR3 DNA sequence: TGTGCCAGTCACGGACAGAAATATAGCAATCAGCCCCAGCATTTT. This codes for CASHGQKYSNQPQHF.

V is TRBV6-1 and J is TRBJ2-1; TRBD2 is a possible D gene (6 bases). The CDR3 has 15 amino acids. Germline V gives CDR1 MNHNS, CDR2 SASEGT. Trimming removed 1 base at V and 8 bases at J, with 15 bases between. This CDR3 reads CASSEGTTRVDEQFF. CDR3 coding DNA: TGTGCCAGCAGTGAAGGGACTACCCGAGTTGATGAGCAGTTCTTC.

The V gene is TRBV4-2, the J gene TRBJ2-7; 8 bases line up with TRBD2. CDR3 length equals 15 residues. The junction had 3 bases not matched to a gene; V was cut back by 1 base and J by 1 base. The germline CDR1 and CDR2 sequences are LGHNA and YNFKEQ. This CDR3 is CASSQVLAGSYEQYF. As DNA, the CDR3 is TGTGCCAGCAGCCAAGTGCTAGCGGGTTCCTACGAGCAGTACTTC.

The J gene is TRBJ1-4, the V gene TRBV27; D is uncertain. Per germline, CDR1 MNHEY and CDR2 SMNVEV (reference sequence). The CDR3 is 15 residues long. The V gene lost 7 bases and the J gene lost 0 bases, with 12 bases spanning the gap. CDR3 sequence: CASKPGVTTNEKLFF. DNA for the CDR3: TGTGCCAGCAAACCAGGCGTTACAACTAATGAAAAACTGTTTTTT.

The chain is built from TRBV29-1 and TRBJ1-2; 8 nucleotides line up with TRBD1. CDR1 and CDR2 from the germline V gene are SQVTM and ANQGSEA. Trimming cost V 6 bases and J 8 bases; bases outside gene matches: 11. There are 13 residues in the CDR3. CDR3 nucleotide sequence: TGCAGCGTAAAGGTTCAGGGGGCTGAAGGCTACACCTTC. This sequence encodes CSVKVQGAEGYTF.

Points on this clone: One junction end does not reproduce the germline sequence, and a read error may be involved. The CDR3, as DNA: TGTGCCAGTAGTATCGGCCTAGCTGGGAATGGGCAGTTCTTC. Translating gives CASSIGLAGNGQFF. This chain links TRBV19 with TRBJ2-1, with a tentative D call TRBD2 (5 bases). The CDR3 extends over 14 amino acids. Germline assignment: CDR1 LNHDA and CDR2 SQIVND (reference sequence). Drawing the rest from reference TRBV19 and TRBJ2-1, the complete variable domain is DGGITQSPKYLFRKEGQNVTLSCEQNLNHDAMYWYRQDPGQGLRLIYYSQIVNDFQKGDIAEGYSVSREKKESFPLTVTSAQKNPTAFYLCASSIGLAGNGQFFGPGTRLTVL.

The chain couples TRBV5-1 to TRBJ2-3; 8 bases align to TRBD2. The V gene end was trimmed by 4 bases and the J gene end by 0 bases; junction bases not matched to a gene: 7. CDR3 length: 16 residues. CDR1 SGHRS and CDR2 YFSETQ come from the germline V gene. CDR3 DNA sequence: TGCGCCAGCAGCCCCGGGCCTAGCGGGAGCACAGATACGCAGTATTTT. It is translated as CASSPGPSGSTDTQYF.

V usage is TRBV2 and J usage is TRBJ2-7; D may be TRBD1 (5 bases). Trimming cost V 6 bases and J 4 bases, with 7 bases left between them. From germline, CDR1 is SNHLY and CDR2 FYNNEI. The CDR3 runs to 11 residues. The CDR3 DNA reads TGTGCCAGCAGGGGGCAGTACGAGCAGTACTTC. Protein sequence: CASRGQYEQYF.